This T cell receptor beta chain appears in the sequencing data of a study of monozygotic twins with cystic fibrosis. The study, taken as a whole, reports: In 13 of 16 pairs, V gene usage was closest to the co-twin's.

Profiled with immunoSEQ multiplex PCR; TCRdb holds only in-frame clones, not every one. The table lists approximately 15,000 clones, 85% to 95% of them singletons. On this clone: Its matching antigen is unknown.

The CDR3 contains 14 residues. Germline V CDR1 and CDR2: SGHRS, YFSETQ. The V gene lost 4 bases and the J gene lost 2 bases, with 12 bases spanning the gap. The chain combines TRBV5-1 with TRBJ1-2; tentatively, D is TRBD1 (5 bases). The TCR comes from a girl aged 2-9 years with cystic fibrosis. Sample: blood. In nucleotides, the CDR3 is TGCGCCAGCAGCGTCCCTGGGGGAAACTATGGCTACACCTTC. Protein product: CASSVPGGNYGYTF. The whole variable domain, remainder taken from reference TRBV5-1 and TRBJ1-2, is KAGVTQTPRYLIKTRGQQVTLSCSPISGHRSVSWYQQTPGQGLQFLFEYFSETQRNKGNFPGRFSGRQFSNSRSEMNVSTLELGDSALYLCASSVPGGNYGYTFGSGTRLTVV.